The 19 T cell receptor beta chains given below trace back to one sample, sequenced in a study of beta chain features in type 1 diabetes. These receptors lack a known antigen. Study-level findings and limits: Shorter TCRB CDR3s, moderately but significantly so, were found in Type 1 diabetes patients in all four CD4+ subsets.

Expressed TCRB transcripts got sequenced, as all isolated RNA was reverse transcribed. Here immunoSEQ multiplex PCR was the method, and the copy in TCRdb shows in-frame clones only, minus some. The sample has 200,000 to 250,000 clones, more than 11% seen once; the top ten hold roughly 0.02%. Sequencing was done on a sample of naive CD4+ T cells from blood. All receptors come from a man under 40 with type 1 diabetes.

The rearrangement links TRBV2 to TRBJ2-2; 7 bases fit TRBD1. The CDR3 covers 16 residues. Germline assignment: CDR1 SNHLY and CDR2 FYNNEI. The junction had 4 bases not matched to a gene; V was cut back by 3 bases and J by 0 bases. The CDR3 region is CASSDEGAANTGELFF. In DNA form, the CDR3 reads TGTGCCAGCAGTGATGAGGGGGCTGCGAACACCGGGGAGCTGTTTTTT.

The chain employs TRBV19 and TRBJ2-1; 10 bases are shared with TRBD1. V gave up 5 bases and J gave up 1 base; unmatched junction bases: 5. Germline V CDR1 and CDR2: LNHDA, SQIVND (reference sequence). The CDR3 extends over 16 amino acids. The CDR3: CASSLSGQGSYNEQFF. The DNA of the CDR3 is TGTGCCAGTAGTCTATCGGGACAGGGGTCCTACAATGAGCAGTTCTTC.

CDR3 coding DNA: TGTGCCAGCAGCTTAGGGGGGCTTTGGGGACAGAAGAACACCGGGGAGCTGTTTTTT. It specifies CASSLGGLWGQKNTGELFF. The chain uses TRBV11-2 and TRBJ2-2, with 7 bases fitting TRBD1. This CDR3 region has 19 residues. CDR1 is SGHAT, CDR2 FQNNGV, per germline. V was clipped by 1 base and J by 1 base; unmatched bases: 12.

Written as DNA, the CDR3 is TGTGCCAGCAGTCTCGACAGGTACCAAGAGACCCAGTACTTC. Amino acid sequence: CASSLDRYQETQYF. This chain connects TRBV7-9 to TRBJ2-5, with a tentative D call TRBD1 (6 bases). The CDR3 extends over 14 amino acids. Between the trimmed V and J ends, which lost 6 bases and 0 bases, there was a span of 11 bases. Germline V gene sequence: CDR1 SEHNR, CDR2 FQNEAQ (reference sequence).

This clone has more than one count but fewer than ten. The rearrangement links TRBV11-3 to TRBJ1-2; 7 bases agree with TRBD1. The V segment lost 10 bases and the J segment 6 bases; nucleotides outside the gene matches: 5. The CDR3 runs 11 residues. Germline V lookup: CDR1 SGHNT, CDR2 YENEEA. CDR3 amino acids: CAINDRDGYTF. DNA of the CDR3: TGTGCCATAAATGACAGGGATGGCTACACCTTC.

This clone has only a few counts. The rearrangement links TRBV5-1 to TRBJ2-3; D uncertain. Germline V lookup: CDR1 SGHRS, CDR2 YFSETQ. Trimming took off 4 bases at V and 6 bases at J, with 21 bases between the two ends. The length of the CDR3 is 16 residues. The DNA for the CDR3 is TGCGCCAGCAGCCGTTCCCGCTTAATAGACGGGGATACGCAGTATTTT. This sequence encodes CASSRSRLIDGDTQYF. Supplemented by reference TRBV5-1 and TRBJ2-3, the full variable domain reads KAGVTQTPRYLIKTRGQQVTLSCSPISGHRSVSWYQQTPGQGLQFLFEYFSETQRNKGNFPGRFSGRQFSNSRSEMNVSTLELGDSALYLCASSRSRLIDGDTQYFGPGTRLTVL.

The rearrangement links TRBV5-4 to TRBJ2-2, with a weak D call TRBD2 (5 bases). This CDR3 has 14 amino acids. Germline V lookup: CDR1 SGHNT, CDR2 YYREEE (reference sequence). The V gene lost 4 bases and the J gene lost 3 bases, with 10 bases spanning the gap. The CDR3 nucleotides are TGTGCCAGCAGCGAGGGTTTCGACACCGGGGAGCTGTTTTTT. This sequence encodes CASSEGFDTGELFF.

Points on this clone: The sample carries other DNA sequences with the same CDR3. The chain is built from TRBV5-1 and TRBJ2-1, with TRBD2 matching 10 bases. Germline CDR1 reads SGHRS; CDR2 reads YFSETQ. The V segment lost 0 bases and the J segment 6 bases; nucleotides outside the gene matches: 3. CDR3 length equals 15 residues. Here the CDR3 DNA reads TGCGCCAGCAGCTTGGGGTTAGCGGGAGGCAATGAGCAGTTCTTC. Amino acids: CASSLGLAGGNEQFF.

The V and J genes are TRBV18 and TRBJ1-3; D is unclear. In germline, CDR1 is KGHSH, CDR2 LQKENI. The CDR3 has 13 amino acids. Trimming cost V 6 bases and J 0 bases, with 6 bases left between them. The CDR3, as DNA: TGTGCCAGCTCGCCTAACTCTGGAAACACCATATATTTT. This translates into CASSPNSGNTIYF.

Only a few counts were recorded for this clone. The rearrangement uses TRBV16 and TRBJ1-6, with D tentatively TRBD1 (5 bases). The germline CDR1 and CDR2 sequences are KGHSY and FQNENV. The CDR3 extends over 15 amino acids. V was cut by 6 bases and J by 9 bases, with 18 bases left in between. CDR3 sequence reads: CASSQPDKAPSPLHF. CDR3 DNA sequence: TGTGCCAGCAGTCAACCGGACAAGGCCCCTTCACCCCTCCACTTT.

The genes are TRBV30 and TRBJ2-5, with a tentative D call TRBD1 (6 bases). The CDR3 contains 12 residues. Germline CDR1 GTSNPN, CDR2 SVGIG (reference sequence). V lost 1 base and J 5 bases, leaving 8 bases between the germline ends. CDR3 in DNA: TGTGCCTGGAGTGGGCAGGGGGAGACCCAGTACTTC. It is translated as CAWSGQGETQYF. The entire variable domain, with the rest obtained from reference TRBV30 and TRBJ2-5, is as follows: SQTIHQWPATLVQPVGSPLSLECTVEGTSNPNLYWYRQAAGRGLQLLFYSVGIGQISSEVPQNLSASRPQDRQFILSSKKLLLSDSGFYLCAWSGQGETQYFGPGTRLLVL.

The DNA for the CDR3 is TGCGCCAGCAGCTTGGAAGGGACAGGGGGCTTCTATGGCTACACCTTC. It translates to CASSLEGTGGFYGYTF. The V gene is TRBV5-1, the J gene TRBJ1-2, with TRBD1 matching 12 bases. This CDR3 has 16 residues. V was clipped by 0 bases and J by 4 bases; unmatched bases: 4. Germline values: CDR1 SGHRS, CDR2 YFSETQ.

The chain joins TRBV6-5 to TRBJ2-7; D unclear. Germline CDR1 is MNHEY and CDR2 is SVGAGI. There are 16 residues in the CDR3. Between the trimmed V and J ends, which lost 3 bases and 1 base, there was a span of 16 bases. The CDR3 coding sequence is TGTGCCAGCAGTTATGCGGCAACCCGGTCATCCTACGAGCAGTACTTC. Its translation is CASSYAATRSSYEQYF.

This chain uses TRBV5-1 with TRBJ2-2; D is unclear. Germline V gene data show CDR1 as SGHRS and CDR2 as YFSETQ. The V end was cut by 0 bases, the J end by 1 base, with 7 bases between. This CDR3 has 15 residues. The CDR3 region has the DNA TGCGCCAGCAGCTTGGGAAGGAGGAACACCGGGGAGCTGTTTTTT. Protein sequence: CASSLGRRNTGELFF.

This clone has a handful of counts. The chain joins TRBV2 to TRBJ2-5, with 10 positions matching TRBD2. Germline lookup yields CDR1 SNHLY and CDR2 FYNNEI. Germline trimming cut 4 bases from V and 5 bases from J; bases unmatched to any gene: 16. CDR3 size: 18 residues. The CDR3 reads CASSGPLAGFSGGETQYF. The CDR3 DNA reads as TGTGCCAGCAGTGGCCCACTAGCGGGGTTCTCCGGGGGTGAGACCCAGTACTTC.

J is TRBJ1-2 and V is TRBV10-3, with D perhaps matching TRBD1 (6 bases). In germline, CDR1 is ENHRY, CDR2 SYGVKD. The length of the CDR3 is 14 residues. Trimming stripped 5 bases from V and 0 bases from J, with 10 bases between. The CDR3 bases are TGTGCCATCAGTCGACAGGACACTAACTATGGCTACACCTTC. Translating gives CAISRQDTNYGYTF.

This clone turned up a few times. The rearrangement uses TRBV7-6 and TRBJ2-2, with D maybe TRBD2 (5 bases). CDR1 and CDR2 from the germline V gene are SGHVS and FNYEAQ. The CDR3 is 14 residues long. The V end lost 5 bases, the J end lost 5 bases, and 12 bases lay between the germline ends. The CDR3, as DNA: TGTGCCAGCAGCGCGGGTCCGACGACCGGGGAGCTGTTTTTT. Translated: CASSAGPTTGELFF.

This clone was seen only a few times. The J gene is TRBJ2-1, the V gene TRBV23-1; 12 nucleotides match TRBD2. TRBV23-1 is an open reading frame whose function is uncertain. Trimming cost V 2 bases and J 5 bases; bases outside gene matches: 4. The CDR3 contains 16 residues. The CDR3 loop is CASSQRSSGRDNEQFF. CDR3 coding DNA: TGCGCCAGCAGTCAAAGGTCTAGCGGGAGGGACAATGAGCAGTTCTTC.

The sample holds a few counts of this clone. This chain uses TRBV11-2 with TRBJ2-3; TRBD1 aligns across 7 bases. Germline CDR1 is SGHAT and CDR2 is FQNNGV. Trimming removed 5 bases from V and 4 bases from J; junction bases left unmatched: 6. This CDR3 is 14 amino acids long. CDR3 amino acids: CASSNGQASDTQYF. In DNA form, the CDR3 reads TGTGCCAGCAGCAACGGACAGGCATCAGATACGCAGTATTTT.